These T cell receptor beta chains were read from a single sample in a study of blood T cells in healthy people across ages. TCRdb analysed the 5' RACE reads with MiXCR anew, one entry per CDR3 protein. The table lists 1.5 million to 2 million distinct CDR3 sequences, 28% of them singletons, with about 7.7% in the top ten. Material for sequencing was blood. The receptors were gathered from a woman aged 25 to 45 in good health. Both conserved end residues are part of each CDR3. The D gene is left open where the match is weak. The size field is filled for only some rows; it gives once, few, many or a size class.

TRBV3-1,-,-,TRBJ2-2,CASSLEYRGGELFF,TGTGCCAGCAGCTTAGAGTACAGAGGCGGGGAGCTGTTTTTT
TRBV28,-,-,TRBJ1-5,CASSLGQTPYSNQPQHF,TGTGCCAGCAGTTTGGGCCAGACCCCTTATAGCAATCAGCCCCAGCATTTT
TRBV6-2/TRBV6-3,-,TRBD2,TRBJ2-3,CASSLGGLADFTDTQYF,TGTGCCAGCAGTCTAGGGGGACTAGCGGACTTCACAGATACGCAGTATTTT
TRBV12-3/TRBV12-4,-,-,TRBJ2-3,CASRRVLADTQYF,TGTGCCAGCAGGAGGGTCCTAGCAGATACGCAGTATTTT
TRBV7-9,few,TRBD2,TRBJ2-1,CASSLAQTSGREDNEQFF,TGTGCCAGCAGCTTAGCGCAGACTAGCGGGAGAGAGGACAATGAGCAGTTCTTC
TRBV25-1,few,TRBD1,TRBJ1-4,CASSDIPGQAGEKLFF,TGTGCCAGCAGTGATATTCCGGGACAGGCGGGTGAAAAACTGTTTTTT
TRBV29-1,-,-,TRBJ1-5,CSASAGNEGQPQHF,TGCAGCGCGTCGGCAGGGAATGAGGGTCAGCCCCAGCATTTT
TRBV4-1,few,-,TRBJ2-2,CASSQDRRGLDGELFF,TGCGCCAGCAGCCAAGATAGGAGGGGGCTGGACGGGGAGCTGTTTTTT
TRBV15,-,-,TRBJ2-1,CATSRESSSYNEQFF,TGTGCCACCAGCAGAGAATCGAGCTCCTACAATGAGCAGTTCTTC
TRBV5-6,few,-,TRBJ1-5,CASSLGQVSNQPQHF,TGTGCCAGCAGCTTGGGGCAGGTAAGCAATCAGCCCCAGCATTTT
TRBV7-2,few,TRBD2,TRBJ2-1,CASGTGTGGSSYNEQFF,TGTGCCAGCGGGACGGGGACGGGGGGTAGCTCCTACAATGAGCAGTTCTTC
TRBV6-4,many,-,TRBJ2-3,CASSGGDTDTQYF,TGTGCCAGCAGTGGAGGCGATACAGATACGCAGTATTTT
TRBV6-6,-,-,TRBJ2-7,CASSSSAGTRLYYEQYF,TGTGCCAGCAGTTCCTCTGCCGGGACCCGGCTCTACTACGAGCAGTACTTC
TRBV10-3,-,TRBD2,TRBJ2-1,CAISGSGLAAMNNEQFF,TGTGCCATCAGTGGTAGTGGGCTAGCGGCAATGAACAATGAGCAGTTCTTC
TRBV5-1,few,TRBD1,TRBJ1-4,CASSWGQGATNEKLFF,TGCGCCAGCAGCTGGGGACAGGGAGCAACTAATGAAAAACTGTTTTTT
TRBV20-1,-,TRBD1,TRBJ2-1,CSATYPWTGRRNEQFF,TGCAGTGCTACCTATCCCTGGACAGGGAGACGCAATGAGCAGTTCTTC
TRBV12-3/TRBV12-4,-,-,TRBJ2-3,CAGSFPGRVDTQYF,TGTGCCGGCAGTTTCCCAGGGCGGGTAGATACGCAGTATTTT
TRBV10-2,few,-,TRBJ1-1,CASSETDSNTEAFF,TGCGCCAGCAGTGAGACGGATTCGAACACTGAAGCTTTCTTT
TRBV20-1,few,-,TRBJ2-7,CSASSAGRRAYEQYF,TGCAGTGCTAGTTCTGCAGGGAGGAGGGCCTACGAGCAGTACTTC
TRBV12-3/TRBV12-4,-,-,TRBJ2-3,CASSDVGVGTDTQYF,TGTGCCAGCAGTGACGTGGGAGTGGGAACAGATACGCAGTATTTT
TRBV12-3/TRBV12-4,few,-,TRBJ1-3,CASSLAYGQLSSGNTIYF,TGTGCCAGCAGTTTAGCTTACGGACAGCTGAGCTCTGGAAACACCATATATTTT
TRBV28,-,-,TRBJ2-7,CACSPRGGSPYEQYF,TGTGCCTGCAGTCCCAGGGGGGGGAGCCCCTACGAGCAGTACTTC
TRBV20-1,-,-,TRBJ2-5,CNGLVGWSQETQYF,TGCAACGGATTGGTGGGCTGGAGCCAAGAGACCCAGTACTTC
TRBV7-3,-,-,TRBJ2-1,CASSSFRGAAYNEQFF,TGTGCCAGCAGCTCATTTCGGGGGGCGGCCTACAATGAGCAGTTCTTC
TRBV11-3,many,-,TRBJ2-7,CASSPSDRIPDEQYF,TGTGCCAGCAGCCCCTCCGACAGGATTCCGGACGAGCAGTACTTC
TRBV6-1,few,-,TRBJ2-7,CASSEVRSFSYEQYF,TGTGCCAGCAGTGAAGTTCGGTCTTTTTCCTACGAGCAGTACTTC
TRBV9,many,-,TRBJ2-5,CASSAVQETQYF,TGTGCCAGCAGCGCCGTTCAAGAGACCCAGTACTTC
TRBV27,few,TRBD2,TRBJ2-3,CASSRLAGYTTDTQYF,TGTGCCAGTTCCCGACTAGCGGGGTATACCACAGATACGCAGTATTTT
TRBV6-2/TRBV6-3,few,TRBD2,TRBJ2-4,CASSLLAGGHNEQYF,TGTGCCAGCAGTCTACTAGCGGGGGGTCACAATGAGCAGTACTTC
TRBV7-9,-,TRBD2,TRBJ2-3,CASSLESGVSDTQYF,TGTGCCAGCAGCTTAGAAAGCGGGGTATCGGATACGCAGTATTTT
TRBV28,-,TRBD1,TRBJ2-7,CASRWDRGRDEQYF,TGTGCCAGCAGGTGGGACAGGGGGCGGGACGAGCAGTACTTC
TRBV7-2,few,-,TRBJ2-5,CASSFSRGGKETQYF,TGTGCCAGCAGCTTCTCGAGGGGCGGAAAAGAGACCCAGTACTTC
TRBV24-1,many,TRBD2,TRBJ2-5,CATSMAGEETQYF,TGTGCCACCAGTATGGCGGGAGAAGAGACCCAGTACTTC
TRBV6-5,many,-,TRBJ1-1,CASRRDAWNTEAFF,TGTGCCAGCAGGCGGGACGCGTGGAACACTGAAGCTTTCTTT
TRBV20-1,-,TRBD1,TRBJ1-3,CSTPGGTGNTIYF,TGCAGTACCCCAGGGGGCACTGGAAACACCATATATTTT
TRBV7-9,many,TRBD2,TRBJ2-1,CARAYRVAGENEQFF,TGTGCCAGGGCGTATAGGGTAGCGGGAGAAAATGAGCAGTTCTTC
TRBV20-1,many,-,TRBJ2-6,CSARKLVSPGANVLTF,TGCAGTGCTAGAAAGTTGGTGTCCCCTGGGGCCAACGTCCTGACTTTC
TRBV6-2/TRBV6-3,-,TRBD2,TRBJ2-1,CASARGGSSYNEQFF,TGTGCCAGCGCCCGGGGGGGTAGCTCCTACAATGAGCAGTTCTTC
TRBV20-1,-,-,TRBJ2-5,CSASEVWRRTQYF,TGCAGTGCTAGTGAAGTATGGCGGCGGACCCAGTACTTC
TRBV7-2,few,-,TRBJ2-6,CASSLLWGANVLTF,TGTGCCAGCAGCCTCCTTTGGGGGGCCAACGTCCTGACTTTC
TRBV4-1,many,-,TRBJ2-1,CASSRGSSSSYNEQFF,TGCGCCAGCAGCCGGGGGAGCTCGAGCTCCTACAATGAGCAGTTCTTC
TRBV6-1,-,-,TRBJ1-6,CASSETAVSYNSPLHF,TGTGCCAGCAGTGAAACGGCCGTCTCCTATAATTCACCCCTCCACTTT
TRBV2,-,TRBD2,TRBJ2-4,CASSDLAGGREQYF,TGTGCCAGCAGTGATCTAGCGGGGGGGCGGGAGCAGTACTTC
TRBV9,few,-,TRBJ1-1,CASSVGGTMNTEAFF,TGTGCCAGCAGCGTAGGTGGCACCATGAACACTGAAGCTTTCTTT
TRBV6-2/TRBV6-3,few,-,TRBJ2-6,CASSRPLASGANVLTF,TGTGCCAGCAGCCGTCCCTTGGCCTCTGGGGCCAACGTCCTGACTTTC
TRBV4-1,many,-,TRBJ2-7,CASSQEGRQYF,TGCGCCAGCAGCCAAGAGGGGAGGCAGTACTTC
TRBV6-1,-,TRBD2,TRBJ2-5,CASSEASLAGAYGETQYF,TGTGCCAGCAGTGAAGCGAGCCTAGCGGGGGCCTACGGAGAGACCCAGTACTTC
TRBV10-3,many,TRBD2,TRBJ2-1,CAISEKAGGPDEQFF,TGTGCCATCAGTGAGAAGGCGGGAGGGCCGGATGAGCAGTTCTTC
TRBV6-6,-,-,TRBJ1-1,CASSYSGQTLNTEAFF,TGTGCCAGCAGTTACTCAGGACAGACCCTGAACACTGAAGCTTTCTTT